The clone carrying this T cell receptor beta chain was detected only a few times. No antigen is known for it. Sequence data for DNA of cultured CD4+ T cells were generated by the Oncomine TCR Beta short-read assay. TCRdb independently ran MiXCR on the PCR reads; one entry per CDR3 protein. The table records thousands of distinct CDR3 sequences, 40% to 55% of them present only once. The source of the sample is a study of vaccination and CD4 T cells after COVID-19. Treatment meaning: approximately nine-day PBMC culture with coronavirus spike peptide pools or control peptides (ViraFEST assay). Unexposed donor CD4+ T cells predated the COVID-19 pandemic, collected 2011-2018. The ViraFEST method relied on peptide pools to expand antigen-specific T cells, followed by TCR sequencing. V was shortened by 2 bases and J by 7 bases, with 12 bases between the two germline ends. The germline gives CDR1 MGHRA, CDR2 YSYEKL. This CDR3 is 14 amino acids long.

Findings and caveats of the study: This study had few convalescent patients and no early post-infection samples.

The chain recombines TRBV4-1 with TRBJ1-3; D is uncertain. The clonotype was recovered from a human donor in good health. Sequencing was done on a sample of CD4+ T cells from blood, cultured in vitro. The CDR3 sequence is CASSQRAVGNTIYF. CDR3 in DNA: TGCGCCAGCAGCCAACGCGCCGTGGGGAACACCATATATTTT.